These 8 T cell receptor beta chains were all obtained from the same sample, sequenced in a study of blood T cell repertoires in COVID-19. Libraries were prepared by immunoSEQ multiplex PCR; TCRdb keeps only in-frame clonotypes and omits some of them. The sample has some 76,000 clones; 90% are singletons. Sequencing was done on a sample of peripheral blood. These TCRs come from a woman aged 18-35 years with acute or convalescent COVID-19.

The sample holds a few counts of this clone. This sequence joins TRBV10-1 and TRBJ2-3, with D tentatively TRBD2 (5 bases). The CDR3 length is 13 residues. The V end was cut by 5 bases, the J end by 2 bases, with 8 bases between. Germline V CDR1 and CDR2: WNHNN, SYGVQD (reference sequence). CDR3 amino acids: CASSYGVTDTQYF. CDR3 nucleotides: TGCGCCAGCAGTTACGGGGTCACAGATACGCAGTATTTT.

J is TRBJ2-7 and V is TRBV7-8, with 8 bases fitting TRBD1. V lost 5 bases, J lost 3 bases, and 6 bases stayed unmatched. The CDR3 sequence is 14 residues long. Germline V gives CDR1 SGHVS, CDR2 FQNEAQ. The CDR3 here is CASSDQGASYEQYF. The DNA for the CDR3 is TGTGCCAGCAGCGATCAGGGGGCAAGCTACGAGCAGTACTTC.

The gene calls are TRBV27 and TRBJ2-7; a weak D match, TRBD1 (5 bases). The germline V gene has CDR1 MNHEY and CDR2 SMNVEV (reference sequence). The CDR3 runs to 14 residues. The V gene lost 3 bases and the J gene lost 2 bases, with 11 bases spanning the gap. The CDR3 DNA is TGTGCCAGCAGTTTTAGGCAGGGCACCTACGAGCAGTACTTC. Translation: CASSFRQGTYEQYF.

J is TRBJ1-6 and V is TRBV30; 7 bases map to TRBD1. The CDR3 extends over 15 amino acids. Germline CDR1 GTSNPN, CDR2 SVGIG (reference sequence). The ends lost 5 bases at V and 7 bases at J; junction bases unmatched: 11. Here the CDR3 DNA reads TGTGCCTGGGGGACGTTCCGGGACAGAAATTCACCCCTCCACTTT. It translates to CAWGTFRDRNSPLHF.

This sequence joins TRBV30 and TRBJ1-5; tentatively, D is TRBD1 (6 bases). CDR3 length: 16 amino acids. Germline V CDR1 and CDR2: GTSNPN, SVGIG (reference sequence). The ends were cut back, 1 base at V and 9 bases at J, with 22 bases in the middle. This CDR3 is CAWSGQGPMGSAPQHF. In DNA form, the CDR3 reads TGTGCCTGGAGTGGCCAGGGGCCCATGGGGTCGGCGCCCCAGCATTTT.

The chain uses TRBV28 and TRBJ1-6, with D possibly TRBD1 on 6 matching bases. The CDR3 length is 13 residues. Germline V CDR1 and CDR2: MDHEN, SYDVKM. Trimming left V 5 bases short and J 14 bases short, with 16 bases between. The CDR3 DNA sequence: TGTGCCAGCAGTCCCCGGACAGACTTGGCCCTCCACTTT. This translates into CASSPRTDLALHF.

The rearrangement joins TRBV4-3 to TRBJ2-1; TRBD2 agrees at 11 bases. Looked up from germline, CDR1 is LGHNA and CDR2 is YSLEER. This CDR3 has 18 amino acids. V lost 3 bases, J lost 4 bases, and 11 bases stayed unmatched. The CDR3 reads CASSHRLAGTYQYNEQFF. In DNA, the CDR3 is TGCGCCAGCAGCCATAGACTAGCGGGGACCTACCAATACAATGAGCAGTTCTTC.

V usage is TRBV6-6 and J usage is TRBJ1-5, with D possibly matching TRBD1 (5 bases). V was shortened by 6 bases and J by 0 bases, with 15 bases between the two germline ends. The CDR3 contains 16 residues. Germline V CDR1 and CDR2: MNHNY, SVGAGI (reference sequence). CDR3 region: CASSPRAGNSNQPQHF. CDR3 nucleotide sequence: TGTGCCAGCAGCCCCAGGGCAGGGAATAGCAATCAGCCCCAGCATTTT.